Presented here are 26 T cell receptor beta chains from one specimen sequenced in a study of siplizumab effects on memory and regulatory T cells. Generated by immunoSEQ multiplex PCR, the TCRdb table keeps only in-frame clones and is missing some. The sample has roughly 120,000 clones; about nine tenths are singletons. The sequenced sample was CD4+ T cells sorted from blood. The receptors originated from a human donor in good health.

This clone was detected only a few times. The chain has TRBV9 and TRBJ2-1; no clear D gene. CDR3 length equals 15 residues. Germline-derived CDR1 and CDR2 are SGDLS and YYNGEE. V was cut by 4 bases and J by 4 bases, with 15 bases left in between. CDR3 nucleotides: TGTGCCAGCAGCCCCCGGCGCCTCCAATACAATGAGCAGTTCTTC. Translation gives CASSPRRLQYNEQFF.

This rearrangement joins TRBV11-2 to TRBJ2-2, with 7 bases fitting TRBD2. This CDR3 comprises 17 residues. V lost 5 bases to trimming and J lost 6 bases; unmatched junction nucleotides: 15. CDR1 and CDR2 from the germline V gene are SGHAT and FQNNGV. CDR3 sequence: CASSPPGSGISSGELFF. For the CDR3, the DNA is TGTGCCAGCAGCCCCCCAGGAAGCGGGATATCGTCCGGGGAGCTGTTTTTT.

This sequence joins TRBV7-9 and TRBJ1-1, with D unclear. The germline V gene encodes CDR1 SEHNR and CDR2 FQNEAQ (reference sequence). V was cut by 5 bases and J by 1 base, with 8 bases left in between. The length of the CDR3 is 13 residues. CDR3 in DNA: TGTGCCAGCAGCGCTGGAGGGAACACTGAAGCTTTCTTT. Protein: CASSAGGNTEAFF.

The chain links TRBV15 to TRBJ2-7; tentative D call: TRBD2 (6 bases). The CDR3 loop spans 13 amino acids. The V gene's germline CDR1 is LNHNV and CDR2 YYDKDF (reference sequence). The V gene lost 2 bases and the J gene lost 13 bases, with 18 bases spanning the gap. CDR3 sequence reads: CATSRRTGVQGYF. In DNA form, the CDR3 reads TGTGCCACCAGCAGAAGGACGGGGGTCCAGGGATACTTC.

This clone was observed once. The chain employs TRBV25-1 and TRBJ2-3; 10 positions agree with TRBD2. V shed 4 bases and J 2 bases; nucleotides not matched to a gene: 6. The CDR3 is 16 amino acids. Germline V lookup: CDR1 MGHDK, CDR2 SYGVNS. The CDR3 loop is CASSGGGLANTDTQYF. The CDR3 region has the DNA TGTGCCAGCAGTGGGGGGGGACTAGCGAACACAGATACGCAGTATTTT.

The gene calls are TRBV30 and TRBJ2-7; D is unresolved. Trimming shortened V by 3 bases and J by 2 bases, and 5 bases separated the two germline ends. Per the germline V gene, CDR1 is GTSNPN and CDR2 is SVGIG (reference sequence). This CDR3 spans 11 amino acids. CDR3 DNA: TGTGCCTGGAGAGACCCCTACGAGCAGTACTTC. Translated, it gives CAWRDPYEQYF.

This sequence joins TRBV27 and TRBJ1-1; D ambiguous. Germline V lookup: CDR1 MNHEY, CDR2 SMNVEV (reference sequence). The CDR3 totals 14 residues. V was shortened by 6 bases and J by 1 base, with 12 bases between the two germline ends. CDR3 DNA: TGTGCCAGCAGACAATACCCAGGGAACACTGAAGCTTTCTTT. This translates into CASRQYPGNTEAFF.

V usage is TRBV5-4 and J usage is TRBJ1-3; 9 positions match TRBD1. Germline V CDR1 and CDR2: SGHNT, YYREEE (reference sequence). V was clipped by 0 bases and J by 6 bases; unmatched bases: 13. The CDR3 extends over 18 amino acids. CDR3 region: CASSLAPSGTGTLNTIYF. DNA for the CDR3: TGTGCCAGCAGCTTGGCCCCATCCGGGACAGGGACCTTAAACACCATATATTTT.

The V and J genes are TRBV6-4 and TRBJ2-3; 13 nucleotides agree with TRBD2. The CDR3 loop spans 16 amino acids. The junction had 6 bases not matched to a gene; V was cut back by 9 bases and J by 0 bases. CDR1 is MRHNA, CDR2 SNTAGT, per germline. The CDR3 sequence: CARRTSGGPSTDTQYF. CDR3 in DNA: TGTGCCAGACGGACTAGCGGGGGACCTAGCACAGATACGCAGTATTTT.

The V and J genes are TRBV7-2 and TRBJ2-3, with a weak D call TRBD1 (5 bases). The CDR3 is made up of 15 amino acids. The V and J ends lost 1 base and 5 bases respectively, with 13 bases between them. Per germline, CDR1 SGHTA and CDR2 FQGNSA. In DNA, the CDR3 is TGTGCCAGCAGCTTAGACAGTACGCAGGGAGATACGCAGTATTTT. Its translation is CASSLDSTQGDTQYF.

The V and J genes are TRBV29-1 and TRBJ2-7, with 9 bases matching TRBD1. The germline CDR1 and CDR2 sequences are SQVTM and ANQGSEA. This CDR3 is 13 amino acids long. J gave up 5 bases and V 6 bases, and 8 bases lay outside the gene matches. The CDR3 region has the DNA TGCAGCGTGGTCCGGGACAGGGAACACGAGCAGTACTTC. It translates to CSVVRDREHEQYF.

The rearrangement joins TRBV5-4 to TRBJ2-2; weak D call: TRBD1 (6 bases). The V gene's germline CDR1 is SGHNT and CDR2 YYREEE (reference sequence). V was clipped by 2 bases and J by 5 bases, with 13 bases between them. The CDR3 covers 15 residues. The CDR3 nucleotides are TGTGCCAGCAGCTTAGTCCAGGGGAAAACCGGGGAGCTGTTTTTT. As protein: CASSLVQGKTGELFF.

V and J are TRBV5-5 and TRBJ2-3, with 10 bases lining up with TRBD2. The CDR3 extends over 18 amino acids. CDR1 and CDR2 (germline): SGHKS, YYEKEE (reference sequence). The junction had 11 bases not matched to a gene; V was cut back by 4 bases and J by 0 bases. As DNA, the CDR3 is TGTGCCAGCAGCATCGGGTCTAGCGGGGGAGCTAGCACAGATACGCAGTATTTT. Its protein is CASSIGSSGGASTDTQYF. The complete variable domain, with remaining parts taken from reference TRBV5-5 and TRBJ2-3, reads DAGVTQSPTHLIKTRGQQVTLRCSPISGHKSVSWYQQVLGQGPQFIFQYYEKEERGRGNFPDRFSARQFPNYSSELNVNALLLGDSALYLCASSIGSSGGASTDTQYFGPGTRLTVL.

The V gene is TRBV9, the J gene TRBJ2-1; 11 nucleotides match TRBD2. With V trimmed by 3 bases and J by 7 bases, 9 bases remained unmatched. Germline CDR1 SGDLS, CDR2 YYNGEE. The CDR3 has 16 residues. CDR3 coding DNA: TGTGCCAGCAGCGCCACCGGGACTAGCGGAGGGAATGAGCAGTTCTTC. Translation: CASSATGTSGGNEQFF.

V usage is TRBV27 and J usage is TRBJ1-1; D is ambiguous. The CDR3 length is 14 residues. CDR1 MNHEY and CDR2 SMNVEV come from the germline V gene (reference sequence). Trimming took off 5 bases at V and 0 bases at J, with 10 bases between the two ends. The CDR3 reads CASSPNRMNTEAFF. CDR3 nucleotides: TGTGCCAGCAGTCCCAACAGAATGAACACTGAAGCTTTCTTT.

This sequence joins TRBV7-7 and TRBJ2-5; maybe TRBD2 (6 bases). Germline V gives CDR1 SSHAT, CDR2 FNYEAQ (reference sequence). There are 15 residues in the CDR3. Trimming cost V 1 base and J 5 bases, with 14 bases left between them. This chain's CDR3 is CASSLGDFSKETQYF. The CDR3 DNA is TGTGCCAGCAGCTTAGGGGACTTCTCTAAGGAGACCCAGTACTTC.

This clone is a singleton in its sample. CDR3 DNA sequence: TGTGCCAGCTCACTTTCCGGGGATCAGCCCCAGCATTTT. This gives the protein CASSLSGDQPQHF. The chain has TRBV18 and TRBJ1-5; D gene uncertain. The CDR3 spans 13 residues. CDR1 KGHSH and CDR2 LQKENI come from the germline V gene. Trimming shortened V by 4 bases and J by 5 bases, and 9 bases separated the two germline ends.

The V and J genes are TRBV4-2 and TRBJ2-7, with TRBD1 identical over 7 bases. The CDR3 contains 16 residues. Looked up from germline, CDR1 is LGHNA and CDR2 is YNFKEQ. The J segment lost 3 bases and the V segment lost 0 bases, leaving 8 bases of the junction unmatched. This chain's CDR3 is CASSQDGDTGDYEQYF. As DNA, the CDR3 is TGTGCCAGCAGCCAAGACGGGGACACAGGGGACTACGAGCAGTACTTC.

This sequence joins TRBV29-1 and TRBJ2-5; D gene ambiguous. CDR1 and CDR2 (germline): SQVTM, ANQGSEA. The CDR3 runs to 13 residues. Trimming removed 0 bases at V and 1 base at J, with 6 bases between. CDR3 region: CSVEDWSQETQYF. The CDR3 nucleotides are TGCAGCGTTGAAGACTGGTCCCAAGAGACCCAGTACTTC.

The chain combines TRBV6-5 with TRBJ2-5, with 7 bases identical to TRBD1. The CDR3 covers 14 residues. Germline CDR1 is MNHEY and CDR2 is SVGAGI. Germline trimming cut 7 bases from V and 2 bases from J; bases unmatched to any gene: 7. In nucleotides, the CDR3 is TGTGCCAGCAATCAGTGGGGACAGCAAGAGACCCAGTACTTC. As protein: CASNQWGQQETQYF.

The chain has TRBV10-3 and TRBJ2-1; D might be TRBD1 (6 bases). Germline CDR1 ENHRY, CDR2 SYGVKD. V dropped 5 bases and J dropped 8 bases, with 13 bases sitting between them. The CDR3 sequence is 13 residues long. DNA of the CDR3: TGTGCCATCAGTTTCAGGGGTGAAGATGAGCAGTTCTTC. Translated, it gives CAISFRGEDEQFF.

The chain couples TRBV5-5 to TRBJ1-2, with 9 bases matching TRBD1. CDR1 and CDR2 from the germline V gene are SGHKS and YYEKEE (reference sequence). CDR3 length: 12 residues. V was pared by 4 bases and J by 6 bases, with 1 base of the junction left unmatched. The CDR3 nucleotides read TGTGCCAGCAGCCGGGACAGGGATGGCTACACCTTC. This gives the protein CASSRDRDGYTF.

The V call is TRBV5-1, the J call TRBJ2-2; possibly TRBD1 or TRBD2 for D (5 bases each). Trimming stripped 8 bases from V and 1 base from J, with 15 bases between. Germline loops: CDR1 SGHRS, CDR2 YFSETQ. The CDR3 length is 15 residues. The CDR3 DNA reads TGCGCCAGTGATACCGGGGCGAGGAACACCGGGGAGCTGTTTTTT. It is translated as CASDTGARNTGELFF.

V and J are TRBV4-1 and TRBJ2-7, with D possibly being TRBD2 (5 bases). From germline, CDR1 is MGHRA and CDR2 YSYEKL. The ends were cut back, 2 bases at V and 0 bases at J, with 11 bases in the middle. This CDR3 has 15 residues. CDR3 residues: CASSQYEGSSYEQYF. The DNA for the CDR3 is TGCGCCAGCAGCCAATATGAGGGTAGCTCCTACGAGCAGTACTTC.

The V call is TRBV19, the J call TRBJ1-4; D is ambiguous. The CDR3 is 15 amino acids. Germline loops: CDR1 LNHDA, CDR2 SQIVND (reference sequence). Trimming left V 4 bases short and J 8 bases short, with 17 bases between. The CDR3 is CASSRTVRTWEKLFF. CDR3 nucleotides: TGTGCCAGTAGTAGGACGGTGAGGACTTGGGAAAAACTGTTTTTT.

The chain couples TRBV27 to TRBJ2-3, with D possibly being TRBD2 (5 bases). Germline V gene sequence: CDR1 MNHEY, CDR2 SMNVEV (reference sequence). Trimming stripped 7 bases from V and 4 bases from J, with 15 bases between. The CDR3 is made up of 14 amino acids. CDR3 nucleotide sequence: TGTGCCAGCACCCCACGGGGTAGGGCAGATACGCAGTATTTT. Translated, it gives CASTPRGRADTQYF.